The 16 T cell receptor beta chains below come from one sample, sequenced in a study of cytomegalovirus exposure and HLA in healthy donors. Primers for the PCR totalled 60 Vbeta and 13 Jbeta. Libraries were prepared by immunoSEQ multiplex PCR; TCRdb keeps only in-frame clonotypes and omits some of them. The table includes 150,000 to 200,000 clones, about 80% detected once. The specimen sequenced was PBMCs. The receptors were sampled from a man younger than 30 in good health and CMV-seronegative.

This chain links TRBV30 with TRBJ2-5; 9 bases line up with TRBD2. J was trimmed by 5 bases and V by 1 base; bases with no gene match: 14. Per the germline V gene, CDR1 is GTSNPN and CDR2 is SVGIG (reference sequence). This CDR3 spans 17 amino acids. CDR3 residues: CAWSAGWAGGPGETQYF. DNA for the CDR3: TGTGCCTGGAGTGCCGGGTGGGCGGGAGGGCCTGGGGAGACCCAGTACTTC.

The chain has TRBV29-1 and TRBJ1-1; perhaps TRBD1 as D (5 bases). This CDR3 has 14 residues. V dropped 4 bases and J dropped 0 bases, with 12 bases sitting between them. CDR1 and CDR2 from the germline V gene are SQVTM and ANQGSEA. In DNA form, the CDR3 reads TGCAGCGTTGCGGGGGGGACGATGAACACTGAAGCTTTCTTT. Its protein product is CSVAGGTMNTEAFF.

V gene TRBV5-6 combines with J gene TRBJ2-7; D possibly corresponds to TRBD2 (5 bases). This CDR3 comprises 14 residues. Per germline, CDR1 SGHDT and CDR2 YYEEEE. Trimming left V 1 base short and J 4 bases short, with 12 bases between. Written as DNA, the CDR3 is TGTGCCAGCAGCTTGTACCCGGGGTCTTACGAGCAGTACTTC. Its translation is CASSLYPGSYEQYF.

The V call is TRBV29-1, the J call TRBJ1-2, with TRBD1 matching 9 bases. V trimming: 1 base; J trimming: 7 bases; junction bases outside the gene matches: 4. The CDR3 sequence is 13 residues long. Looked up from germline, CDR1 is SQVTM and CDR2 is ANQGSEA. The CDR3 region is CSVEGQGERGYTF. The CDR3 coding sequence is TGCAGCGTTGAAGGACAGGGGGAACGTGGCTACACCTTC.

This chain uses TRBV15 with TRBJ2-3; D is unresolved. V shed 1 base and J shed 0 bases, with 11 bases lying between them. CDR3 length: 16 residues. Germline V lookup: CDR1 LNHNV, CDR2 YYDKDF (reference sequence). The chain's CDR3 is CATSRGISPSTDTQYF. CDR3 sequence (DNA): TGTGCCACCAGCAGAGGTATTAGCCCGAGCACAGATACGCAGTATTTT.

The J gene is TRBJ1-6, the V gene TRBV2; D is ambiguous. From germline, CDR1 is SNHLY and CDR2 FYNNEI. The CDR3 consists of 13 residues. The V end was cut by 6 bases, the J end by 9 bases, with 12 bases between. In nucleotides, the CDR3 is TGTGCCAGCAGAGGTCTTACTAGTTCACCCCTCCACTTT. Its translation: CASRGLTSSPLHF.

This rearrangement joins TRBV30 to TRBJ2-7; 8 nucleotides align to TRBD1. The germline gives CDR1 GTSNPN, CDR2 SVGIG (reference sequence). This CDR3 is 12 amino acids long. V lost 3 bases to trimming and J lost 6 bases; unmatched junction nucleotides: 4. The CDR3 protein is CAWRDREGEQYF. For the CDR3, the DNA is TGTGCCTGGAGGGACAGGGAAGGCGAGCAGTACTTC.

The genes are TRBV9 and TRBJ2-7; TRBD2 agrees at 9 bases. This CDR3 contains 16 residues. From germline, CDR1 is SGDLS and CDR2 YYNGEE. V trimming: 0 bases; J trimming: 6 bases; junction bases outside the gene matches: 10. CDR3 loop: CASSVEAQASGVEQYF. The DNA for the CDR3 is TGTGCCAGCAGCGTAGAGGCTCAGGCTAGCGGGGTCGAGCAGTACTTC. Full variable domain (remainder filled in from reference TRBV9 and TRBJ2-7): DSGVTQTPKHLITATGQRVTLRCSPRSGDLSVYWYQQSLDQGLQFLIQYYNGEERAKGNILERFSAQQFPDLHSELNLSSLELGDSALYFCASSVEAQASGVEQYFGPGTRLTVT.

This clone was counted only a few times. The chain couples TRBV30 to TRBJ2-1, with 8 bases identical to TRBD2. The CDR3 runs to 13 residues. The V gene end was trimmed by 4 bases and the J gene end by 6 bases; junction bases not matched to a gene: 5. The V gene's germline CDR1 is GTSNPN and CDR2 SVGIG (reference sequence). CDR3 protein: CAWIRGGSNEQFF. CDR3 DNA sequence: TGTGCCTGGATACGGGGGGGATCCAATGAGCAGTTCTTC.

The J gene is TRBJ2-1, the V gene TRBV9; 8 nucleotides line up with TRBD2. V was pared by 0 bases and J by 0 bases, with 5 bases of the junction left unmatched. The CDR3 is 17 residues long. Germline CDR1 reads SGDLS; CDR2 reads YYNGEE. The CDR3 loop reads CASSVGPGGSSYNEQFF. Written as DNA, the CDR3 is TGTGCCAGCAGCGTAGGGCCGGGGGGGAGCTCCTACAATGAGCAGTTCTTC. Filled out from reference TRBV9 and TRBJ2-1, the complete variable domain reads DSGVTQTPKHLITATGQRVTLRCSPRSGDLSVYWYQQSLDQGLQFLIQYYNGEERAKGNILERFSAQQFPDLHSELNLSSLELGDSALYFCASSVGPGGSSYNEQFFGPGTRLTVL.

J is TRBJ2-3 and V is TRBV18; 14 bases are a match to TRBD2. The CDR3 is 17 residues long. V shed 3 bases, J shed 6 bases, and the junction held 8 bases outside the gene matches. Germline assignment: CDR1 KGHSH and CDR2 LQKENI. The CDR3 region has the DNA TGTGCCAGCTCACCGTCGACTAGCGGGAGGGGCCAGGATACGCAGTATTTT. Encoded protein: CASSPSTSGRGQDTQYF.

In nucleotides, the CDR3 is TGTGCCAGCAGCTTAACCCGACAGGGTCCCTACGAGCAGTACTTC. As protein: CASSLTRQGPYEQYF. The rearrangement joins TRBV11-2 to TRBJ2-7; 7 positions match TRBD1. The CDR3 length is 15 residues. Germline CDR1 and CDR2: SGHAT and FQNNGV. V was pared by 2 bases and J by 2 bases, with 6 bases of the junction left unmatched.

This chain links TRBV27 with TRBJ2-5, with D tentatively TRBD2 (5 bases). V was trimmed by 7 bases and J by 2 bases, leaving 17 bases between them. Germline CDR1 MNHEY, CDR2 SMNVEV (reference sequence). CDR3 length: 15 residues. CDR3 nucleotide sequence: TGTGCCAGCAAAGGGCAGGCGGGCGGTCAAGAGACCCAGTACTTC. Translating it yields CASKGQAGGQETQYF.

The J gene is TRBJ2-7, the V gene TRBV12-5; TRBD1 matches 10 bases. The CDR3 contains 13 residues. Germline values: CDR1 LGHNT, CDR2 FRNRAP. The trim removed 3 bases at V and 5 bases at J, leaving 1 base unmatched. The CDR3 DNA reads TGTGCTAGTGGTTTAGGACAGGGGGACGAGCAGTACTTC. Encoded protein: CASGLGQGDEQYF.

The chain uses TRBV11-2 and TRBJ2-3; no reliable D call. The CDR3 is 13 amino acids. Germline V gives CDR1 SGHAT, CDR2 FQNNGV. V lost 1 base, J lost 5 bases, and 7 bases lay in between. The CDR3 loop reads CASSLGQRDTQYF. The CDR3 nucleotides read TGTGCCAGCAGCTTAGGCCAGCGAGATACGCAGTATTTT.

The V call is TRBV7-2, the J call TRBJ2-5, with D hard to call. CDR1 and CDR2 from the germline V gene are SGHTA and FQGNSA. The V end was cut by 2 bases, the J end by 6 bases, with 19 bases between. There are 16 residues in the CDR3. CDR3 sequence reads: CASSLISVPGSKTQYF. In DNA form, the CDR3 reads TGTGCCAGCAGCTTAATATCGGTTCCGGGTTCCAAGACCCAGTACTTC.